The sequence of this T cell receptor (beta chain) was determined in a study of post-analysis software for immune sequencing data. Study-wide findings and caveats: A significant reduction in normalized Chao1 diversity was observed in multiple sclerosis patients versus controls. Four or five TRBV segments were more frequent in patients than controls; TRBV5-6, TRBV5-1 and TRBV20-1 belonged to this group.

The V gene's germline CDR1 is MNHEY and CDR2 SVGAGI. This CDR3 has 15 amino acids. V gave up 0 bases and J gave up 0 bases, with 6 bases separating them. Each TCR beta cDNA library carried unique molecular identifiers. T cells, roughly 0.85 to 10 million of them, yielded hundreds of thousands of cDNA molecules. MiXCR, applied by TCRdb to the PCR reads, yields one record per CDR3 protein. Of hundreds of thousands of distinct CDR3 sequences detected, 44% appear once; the ten largest clones hold over 1.5%. About this clonotype itself: Its cognate antigen is unknown.

The receptor was isolated from a girl aged 5 to 17 with multiple sclerosis. Sequenced sample: blood. The J gene is TRBJ2-1, the V gene TRBV6-5; no definite D call. The CDR3 is CASSYSAFSYNEQFF. CDR3 DNA sequence: TGTGCCAGCAGTTACTCGGCCTTCTCCTACAATGAGCAGTTCTTC.